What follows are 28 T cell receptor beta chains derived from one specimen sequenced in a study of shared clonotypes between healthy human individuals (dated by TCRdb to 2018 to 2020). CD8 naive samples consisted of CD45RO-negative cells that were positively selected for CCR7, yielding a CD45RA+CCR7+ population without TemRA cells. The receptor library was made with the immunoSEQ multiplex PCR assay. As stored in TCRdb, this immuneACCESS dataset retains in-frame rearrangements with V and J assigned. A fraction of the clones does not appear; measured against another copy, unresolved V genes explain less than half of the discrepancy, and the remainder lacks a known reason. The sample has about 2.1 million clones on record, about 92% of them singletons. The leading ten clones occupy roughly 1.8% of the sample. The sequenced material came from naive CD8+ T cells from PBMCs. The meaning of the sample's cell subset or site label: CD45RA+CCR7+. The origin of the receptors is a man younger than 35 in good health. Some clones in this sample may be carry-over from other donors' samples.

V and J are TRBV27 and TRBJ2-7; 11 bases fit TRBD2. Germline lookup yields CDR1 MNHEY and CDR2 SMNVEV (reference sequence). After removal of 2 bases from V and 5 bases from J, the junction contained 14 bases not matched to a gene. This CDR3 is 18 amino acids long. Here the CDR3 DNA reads TGTGCCAGCAGTTTACGTTTCGCTAGCGGGGGGTTTCGGGACGAGCAGTACTTC. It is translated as CASSLRFASGGFRDEQYF.

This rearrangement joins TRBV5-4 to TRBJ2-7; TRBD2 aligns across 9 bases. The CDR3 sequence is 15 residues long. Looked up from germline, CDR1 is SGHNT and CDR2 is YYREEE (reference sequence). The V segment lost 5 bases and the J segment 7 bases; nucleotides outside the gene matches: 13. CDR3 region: CASSWNIAGENEQYF. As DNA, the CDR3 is TGTGCCAGCAGTTGGAATATAGCGGGAGAGAATGAGCAGTACTTC.

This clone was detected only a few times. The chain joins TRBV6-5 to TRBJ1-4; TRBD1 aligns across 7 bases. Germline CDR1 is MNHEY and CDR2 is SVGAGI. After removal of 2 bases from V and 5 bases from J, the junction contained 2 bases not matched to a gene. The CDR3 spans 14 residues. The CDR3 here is CASSYMGQNEKLFF. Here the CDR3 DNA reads TGTGCCAGCAGTTACATGGGACAGAATGAAAAACTGTTTTTT.

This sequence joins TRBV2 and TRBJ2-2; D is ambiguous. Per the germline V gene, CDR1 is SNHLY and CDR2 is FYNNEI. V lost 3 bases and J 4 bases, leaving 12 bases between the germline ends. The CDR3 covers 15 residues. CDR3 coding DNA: TGTGCCAGCAGTGATGCATACTTGGGCACCGGGGAGCTGTTTTTT. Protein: CASSDAYLGTGELFF.

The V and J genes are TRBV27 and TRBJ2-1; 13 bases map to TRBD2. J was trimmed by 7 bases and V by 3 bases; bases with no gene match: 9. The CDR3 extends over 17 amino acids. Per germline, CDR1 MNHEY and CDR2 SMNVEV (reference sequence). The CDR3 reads CASSLTTSGRPWNEQFF. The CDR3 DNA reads TGTGCCAGCAGTTTGACGACTAGCGGGAGGCCCTGGAATGAGCAGTTCTTC.

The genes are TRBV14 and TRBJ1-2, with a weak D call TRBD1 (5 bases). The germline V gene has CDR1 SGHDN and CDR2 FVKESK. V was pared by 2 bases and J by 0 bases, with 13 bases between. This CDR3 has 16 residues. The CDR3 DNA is TGTGCCAGCAGCCAATTAGGGGTCGTGGCTAACTATGGCTACACCTTC. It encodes CASSQLGVVANYGYTF.

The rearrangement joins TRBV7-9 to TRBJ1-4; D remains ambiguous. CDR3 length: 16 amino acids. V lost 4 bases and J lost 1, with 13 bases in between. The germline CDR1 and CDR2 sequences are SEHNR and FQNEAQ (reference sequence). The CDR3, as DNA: TGTGCCAGCAGCTCTCTACGACGGGGAACTAATGAAAAACTGTTTTTT. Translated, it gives CASSSLRRGTNEKLFF.

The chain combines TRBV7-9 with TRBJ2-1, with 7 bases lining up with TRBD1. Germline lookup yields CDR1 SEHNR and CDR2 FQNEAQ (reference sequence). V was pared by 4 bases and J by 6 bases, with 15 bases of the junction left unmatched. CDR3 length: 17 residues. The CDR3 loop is CASSSTAIRTGVNEQFF. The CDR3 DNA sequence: TGTGCCAGCAGCTCCACAGCTATACGGACAGGTGTCAATGAGCAGTTCTTC.

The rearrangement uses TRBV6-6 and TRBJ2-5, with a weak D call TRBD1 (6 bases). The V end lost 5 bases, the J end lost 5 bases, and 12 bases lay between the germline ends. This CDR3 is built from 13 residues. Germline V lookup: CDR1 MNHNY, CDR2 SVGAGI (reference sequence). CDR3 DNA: TGTGCCAGCAGTACACACAGGGTGGAGACCCAGTACTTC. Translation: CASSTHRVETQYF.

The CDR3 DNA reads TGTGCCAGCAGCGCCTCCTTTCGGAGCGCTCAAGAGACCCAGTACTTC. It is translated as CASSASFRSAQETQYF. This rearrangement joins TRBV7-7 to TRBJ2-5; D not resolved. Trimming took 5 bases from V and 2 from J, leaving 18 bases between them. The CDR3 has 16 amino acids. Germline V gene lookup returns CDR1 SSHAT and CDR2 FNYEAQ (reference sequence).

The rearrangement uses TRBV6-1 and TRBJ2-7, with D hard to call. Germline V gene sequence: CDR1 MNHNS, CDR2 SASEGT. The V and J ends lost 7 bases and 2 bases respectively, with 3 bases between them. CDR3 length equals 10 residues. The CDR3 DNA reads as TGTGCCAGCACTCCCTACGAGCAGTACTTC. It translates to CASTPYEQYF.

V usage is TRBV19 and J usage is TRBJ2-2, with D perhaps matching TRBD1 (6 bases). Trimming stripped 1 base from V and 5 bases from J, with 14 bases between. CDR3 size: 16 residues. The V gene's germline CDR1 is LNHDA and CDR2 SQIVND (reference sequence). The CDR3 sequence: CASSIGAGERTGELFF. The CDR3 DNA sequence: TGTGCCAGTAGTATAGGGGCAGGGGAGAGGACCGGGGAGCTGTTTTTT.

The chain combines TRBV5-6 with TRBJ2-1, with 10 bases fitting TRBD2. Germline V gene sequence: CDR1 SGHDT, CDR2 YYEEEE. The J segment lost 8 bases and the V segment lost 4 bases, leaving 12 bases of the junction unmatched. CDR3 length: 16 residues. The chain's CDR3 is CASSADLAGEEDEQFF. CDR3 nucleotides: TGTGCCAGCAGCGCCGATCTAGCGGGAGAAGAGGATGAGCAGTTCTTC.

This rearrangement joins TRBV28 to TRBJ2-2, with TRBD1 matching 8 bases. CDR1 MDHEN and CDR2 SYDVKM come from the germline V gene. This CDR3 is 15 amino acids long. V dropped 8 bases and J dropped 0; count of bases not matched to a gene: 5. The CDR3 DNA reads TGTGCCAGCGACAGGGGCCCTACGAACACCGGGGAGCTGTTTTTT. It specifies CASDRGPTNTGELFF.

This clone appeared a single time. The CDR3 here is CASSEKRNYGYTF. For the CDR3, the DNA is TGTGCCAGCAGTGAAAAGAGAAACTATGGCTACACCTTC. The chain uses TRBV6-1 and TRBJ1-2, with no clear D. This CDR3 region has 13 residues. The ends were cut back, 2 bases at V and 2 bases at J, with 6 bases in the middle. CDR1 is MNHNS, CDR2 SASEGT, per germline.

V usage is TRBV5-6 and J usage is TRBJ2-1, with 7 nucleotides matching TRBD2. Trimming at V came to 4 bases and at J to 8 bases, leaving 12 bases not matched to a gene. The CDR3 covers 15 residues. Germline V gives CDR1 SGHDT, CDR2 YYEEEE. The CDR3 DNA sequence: TGTGCCAGCAGCCCAGGAAGACTAGCTCCGGATGAGCAGTTCTTC. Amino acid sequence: CASSPGRLAPDEQFF.

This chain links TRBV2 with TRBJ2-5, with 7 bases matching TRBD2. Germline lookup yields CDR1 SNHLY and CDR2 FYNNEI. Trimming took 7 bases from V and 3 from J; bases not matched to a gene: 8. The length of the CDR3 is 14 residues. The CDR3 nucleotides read TGTGCCAGCACCGTCCCGGGAGGAGAAGAGACCCAGTACTTC. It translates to CASTVPGGEETQYF.

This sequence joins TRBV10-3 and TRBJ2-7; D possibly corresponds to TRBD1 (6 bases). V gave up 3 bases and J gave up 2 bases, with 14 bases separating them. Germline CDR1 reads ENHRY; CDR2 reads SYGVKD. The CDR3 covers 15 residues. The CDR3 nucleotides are TGTGCCATCAGTGACCGGCAGGGGAATACCTACGAGCAGTACTTC. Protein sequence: CAISDRQGNTYEQYF.

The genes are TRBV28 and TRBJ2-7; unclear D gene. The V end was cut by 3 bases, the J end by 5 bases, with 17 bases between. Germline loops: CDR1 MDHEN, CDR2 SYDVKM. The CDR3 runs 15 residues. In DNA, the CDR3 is TGTGCCAGCAGTTTCCGGCAGCCGGTAGCCCACGAGCAGTACTTC. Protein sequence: CASSFRQPVAHEQYF. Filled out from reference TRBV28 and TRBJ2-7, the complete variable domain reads DVKVTQSSRYLVKRTGEKVFLECVQDMDHENMFWYRQDPGLGLRLIYFSYDVKMKEKGDIPEGYSVSREKKERFSLILESASTNQTSMYLCASSFRQPVAHEQYFGPGTRLTVT.

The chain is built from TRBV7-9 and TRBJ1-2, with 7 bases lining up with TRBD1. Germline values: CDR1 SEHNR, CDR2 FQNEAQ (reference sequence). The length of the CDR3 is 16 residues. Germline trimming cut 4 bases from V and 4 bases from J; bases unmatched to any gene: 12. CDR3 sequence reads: CASSSPTGVGGYGYTF. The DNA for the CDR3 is TGTGCCAGCAGCTCACCCACAGGGGTTGGAGGCTATGGCTACACCTTC. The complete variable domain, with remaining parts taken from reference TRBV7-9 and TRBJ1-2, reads DTGVSQNPRHKITKRGQNVTFRCDPISEHNRLYWYRQTLGQGPEFLTYFQNEAQLEKSRLLSDRFSAERPKGSFSTLEIQRTEQGDSAMYLCASSSPTGVGGYGYTFGSGTRLTVV.

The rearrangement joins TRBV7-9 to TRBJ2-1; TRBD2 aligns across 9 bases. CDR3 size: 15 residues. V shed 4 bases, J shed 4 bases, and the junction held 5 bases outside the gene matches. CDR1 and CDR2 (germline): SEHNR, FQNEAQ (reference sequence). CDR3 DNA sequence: TGTGCCAGCAGCTCGGTGCGGGAGGGTTACAATGAGCAGTTCTTC. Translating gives CASSSVREGYNEQFF. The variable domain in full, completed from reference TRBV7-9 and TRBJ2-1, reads DTGVSQNPRHKITKRGQNVTFRCDPISEHNRLYWYRQTLGQGPEFLTYFQNEAQLEKSRLLSDRFSAERPKGSFSTLEIQRTEQGDSAMYLCASSSVREGYNEQFFGPGTRLTVL.

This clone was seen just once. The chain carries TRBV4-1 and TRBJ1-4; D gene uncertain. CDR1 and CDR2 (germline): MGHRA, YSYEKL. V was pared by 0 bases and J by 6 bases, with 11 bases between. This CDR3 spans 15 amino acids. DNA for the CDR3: TGCGCCAGCAGCCAAGATTCGGGGTGGGATGAAAAACTGTTTTTT. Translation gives CASSQDSGWDEKLFF.

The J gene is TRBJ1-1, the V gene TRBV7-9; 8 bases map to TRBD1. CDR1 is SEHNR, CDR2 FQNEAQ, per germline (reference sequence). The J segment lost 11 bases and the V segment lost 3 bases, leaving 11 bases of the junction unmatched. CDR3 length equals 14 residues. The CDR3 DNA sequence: TGTGCCAGCAGCTTGGCGACAGGGGCAGAGGGGGCTTTCTTT. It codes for CASSLATGAEGAFF.

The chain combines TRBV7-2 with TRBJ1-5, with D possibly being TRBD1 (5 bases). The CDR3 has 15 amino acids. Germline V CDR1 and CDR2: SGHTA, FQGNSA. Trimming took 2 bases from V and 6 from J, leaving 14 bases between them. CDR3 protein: CASSLLAGSGQPQHF. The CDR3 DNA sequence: TGTGCCAGCAGCTTATTAGCAGGGTCTGGTCAGCCCCAGCATTTT. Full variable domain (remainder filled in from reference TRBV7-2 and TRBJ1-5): GAGVSQSPSNKVTEKGKDVELRCDPISGHTALYWYRQSLGQGLEFLIYFQGNSAPDKSGLPSDRFSAERTGGSVSTLTIQRTQQEDSAVYLCASSLLAGSGQPQHFGDGTRLSIL.

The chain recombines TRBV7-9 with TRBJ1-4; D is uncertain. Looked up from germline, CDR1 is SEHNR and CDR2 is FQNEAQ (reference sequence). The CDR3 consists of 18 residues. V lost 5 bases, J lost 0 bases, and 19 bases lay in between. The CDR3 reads CASSHGGRPEATNEKLFF. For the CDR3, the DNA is TGTGCCAGCAGCCACGGAGGCCGTCCCGAAGCAACTAATGAAAAACTGTTTTTT.

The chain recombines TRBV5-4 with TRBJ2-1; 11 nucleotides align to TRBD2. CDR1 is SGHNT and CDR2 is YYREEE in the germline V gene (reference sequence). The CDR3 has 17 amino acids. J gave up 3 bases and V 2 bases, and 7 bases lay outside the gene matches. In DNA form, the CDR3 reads TGTGCCAGCAGCTTTTCCGCGGGACTAGCGGTCTACAATGAGCAGTTCTTC. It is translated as CASSFSAGLAVYNEQFF.

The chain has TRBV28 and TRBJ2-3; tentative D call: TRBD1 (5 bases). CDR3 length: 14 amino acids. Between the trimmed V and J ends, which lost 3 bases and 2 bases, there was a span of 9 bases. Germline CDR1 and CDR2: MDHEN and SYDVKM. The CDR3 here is CASSLSGPTDTQYF. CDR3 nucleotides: TGTGCCAGCAGTTTGTCAGGGCCCACAGATACGCAGTATTTT.

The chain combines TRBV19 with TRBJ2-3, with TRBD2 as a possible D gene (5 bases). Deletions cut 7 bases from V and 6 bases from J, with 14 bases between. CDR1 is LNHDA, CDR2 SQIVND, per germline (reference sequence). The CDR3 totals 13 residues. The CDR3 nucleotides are TGTGCCAGTAACCCTCGGGAAGGGGATACGCAGTATTTT. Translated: CASNPREGDTQYF.